These 22 T cell receptor beta chains share one sample of origin, sequenced in a study of neoadjuvant anti-PD-1 for oral cavity cancer. This table comes from immunoSEQ multiplex PCR, and its TCRdb copy is limited to in-frame clones, with some not included. The sample holds roughly 67,000 clones, about 86% seen once. Source: PBMCs, taken before nivolumab (anti-PD-1) treatment. These receptors were obtained from a person aged 35-79 years with oral cavity squamous cell carcinoma.

V is TRBV18 and J is TRBJ2-7, with D unresolved. Germline assignment: CDR1 KGHSH and CDR2 LQKENI. V gave up 2 bases and J gave up 1 base, with 9 bases separating them. The CDR3 has 14 amino acids. The CDR3 spells CASSPDGFSYEQYF. The CDR3 coding sequence is TGTGCCAGCTCACCAGACGGCTTTTCCTACGAGCAGTACTTC.

The sample holds one count of this clone. This chain links TRBV13 with TRBJ2-6, with D possibly called TRBD1 or TRBD2 (5 bases each). Germline CDR1 and CDR2: PRHDT and FYEKMQ (reference sequence). With 0 bases removed from V and 1 base from J, the gap between germline ends came to 10 bases. This CDR3 contains 17 residues. The CDR3 loop reads CASSLGYWGSGANVLTF. The CDR3 DNA is TGTGCCAGCAGCTTAGGTTATTGGGGGTCTGGGGCCAACGTCCTGACTTTC. The full variable domain, with the rest looked up from reference TRBV13 and TRBJ2-6, is AAGVIQSPRHLIKEKRETATLKCYPIPRHDTVYWYQQGPGQDPQFLISFYEKMQSDKGSIPDRFSAQQFSDYHSELNMSSLELGDSALYFCASSLGYWGSGANVLTFGAGSRLTVL.

The genes are TRBV7-6 and TRBJ2-3; D is undetermined. The CDR3 has 12 amino acids. Per the germline V gene, CDR1 is SGHVS and CDR2 is FNYEAQ. Trimming left V 5 bases short and J 2 bases short, with 5 bases between. CDR3 bases: TGTGCCAGCAGCCAACACACAGATACGCAGTATTTT. This sequence encodes CASSQHTDTQYF.

The DNA of the CDR3 is TGCGCCAGCAGTGAGTCGAGGAGGGACCGTTGTCACTATAGCAATCAGCCCCAGCATTTT. Amino acids: CASSESRRDRCHYSNQPQHF. The chain is built from TRBV10-1 and TRBJ1-5, with D maybe TRBD1 (5 bases). V was shortened by 0 bases and J by 0 bases, with 21 bases between the two germline ends. The CDR3 sequence is 20 residues long. The V gene's germline CDR1 is WNHNN and CDR2 SYGVQD (reference sequence).

The table lists this clone with a count of one. The chain recombines TRBV4-1 with TRBJ1-1, with D possibly matching TRBD1 (5 bases). The CDR3 has 17 amino acids. CDR1 is MGHRA and CDR2 is YSYEKL in the germline V gene. Trimming took 1 base from V and 1 from J, leaving 16 bases between them. This CDR3 reads CASSQAPPGRGNTEAFF. For the CDR3, the DNA is TGCGCCAGCAGCCAAGCCCCCCCGGGGAGGGGGAACACTGAAGCTTTCTTT.

This clone came up once. The chain uses TRBV19 and TRBJ1-2, with D tentatively TRBD1 (5 bases). This CDR3 is 13 amino acids long. Looked up from germline, CDR1 is LNHDA and CDR2 is SQIVND (reference sequence). Trimming removed 5 bases at V and 4 bases at J, with 11 bases between. The CDR3: CASSADSTYGYTF. Here the CDR3 DNA reads TGTGCCAGTAGTGCCGACAGCACCTATGGCTACACCTTC.

J is TRBJ2-1 and V is TRBV19, with 12 bases identical to TRBD2. The V gene end was trimmed by 1 base and the J gene end by 7 bases; junction bases not matched to a gene: 2. The CDR3 totals 15 residues. Germline CDR1 LNHDA, CDR2 SQIVND (reference sequence). The CDR3 DNA follows: TGTGCCAGTAGTATAGGGACTAGCGGGAAGAATGAGCAGTTCTTC. Translation: CASSIGTSGKNEQFF.

V gene TRBV7-6 combines with J gene TRBJ2-3; 7 bases line up with TRBD1. Germline V lookup: CDR1 SGHVS, CDR2 FNYEAQ. The CDR3 totals 18 residues. The ends lost 0 bases at V and 2 bases at J; junction bases unmatched: 11. The CDR3 loop reads CASSLAMWAGGITDTQYF. The CDR3 DNA sequence: TGTGCCAGCAGCTTAGCGATGTGGGCAGGGGGAATCACAGATACGCAGTATTTT.

This clone has more than one count but fewer than ten. The gene calls are TRBV11-2 and TRBJ2-2; weak D call: TRBD1 (6 bases). Trimming left V 2 bases short and J 2 bases short, with 12 bases between. CDR3 length: 16 residues. Germline CDR1 and CDR2: SGHAT and FQNNGV. CDR3 sequence: CASSLYLDRNTGELFF. Written as DNA, the CDR3 is TGTGCCAGCAGCTTATACCTGGACAGAAACACCGGGGAGCTGTTTTTT.

This clone has just a few counts. This chain connects TRBV10-3 to TRBJ2-3; 7 bases line up with TRBD2. V was pared by 10 bases and J by 10 bases, with 11 bases of the junction left unmatched. The CDR3 spans 12 residues. Germline-derived CDR1 and CDR2 are ENHRY and SYGVKD. CDR3 in amino acids: CATDWGGSAQYF. The CDR3 DNA follows: TGTGCCACGGATTGGGGCGGGAGTGCGCAGTATTTT.

The chain combines TRBV19 with TRBJ1-2; D is uncertain. The germline CDR1 and CDR2 sequences are LNHDA and SQIVND (reference sequence). The CDR3 runs 12 residues. The V end lost 8 bases, the J end lost 4 bases, and 11 bases lay between the germline ends. The CDR3 nucleotides read TGTGCCAGTGCTGGGAATTTCTATGGCTACACCTTC. Translated, it gives CASAGNFYGYTF.

This clone appeared a single time. The rearrangement uses TRBV11-2 and TRBJ1-1; D not certain. The CDR3 has 15 amino acids. Germline V gene sequence: CDR1 SGHAT, CDR2 FQNNGV. With 2 bases removed from V and 1 base from J, the gap between germline ends came to 11 bases. CDR3: CASSLSPGANTEAFF. CDR3 sequence (DNA): TGTGCCAGCAGCTTAAGCCCAGGAGCGAACACTGAAGCTTTCTTT.

This chain connects TRBV5-1 to TRBJ1-4; 7 nucleotides align to TRBD1. The length of the CDR3 is 16 residues. Germline loops: CDR1 SGHRS, CDR2 YFSETQ. Trimming took 0 bases from V and 0 from J; bases not matched to a gene: 2. DNA of the CDR3: TGCGCCAGCAGCTTGGATGGGACAGCAACTAATGAAAAACTGTTTTTT. Amino acid sequence: CASSLDGTATNEKLFF.

The chain is built from TRBV11-3 and TRBJ2-1; 7 bases align to TRBD2. The V and J ends lost 5 bases and 7 bases, in that order; junction bases with no gene match: 8. Germline CDR1 reads SGHNT; CDR2 reads YENEEA. The length of the CDR3 is 14 residues. CDR3 sequence reads: CASSPEAGSNEQFF. Written as DNA, the CDR3 is TGTGCCAGCAGCCCAGAAGCGGGAAGTAATGAGCAGTTCTTC.

In DNA, the CDR3 is TGTGCCAGCAGTTCGACAGGAGGCGAGACCCAGTACTTC. Amino acids: CASSSTGGETQYF. The J gene is TRBJ2-5, the V gene TRBV7-3; D is possibly TRBD1 (6 bases). Germline CDR1 is SGHTA and CDR2 is FQGTGA. This CDR3 has 13 residues. Trimming left V 6 bases short and J 5 bases short, with 13 bases between.

The chain has TRBV5-6 and TRBJ1-1; D uncertain. Germline CDR1 reads SGHDT; CDR2 reads YYEEEE. Deletions cut 0 bases from V and 1 base from J, with 7 bases between. CDR3 length: 14 residues. CDR3 loop: CASSLAAENTEAFF. The CDR3 DNA reads TGTGCCAGCAGCTTGGCGGCAGAGAACACTGAAGCTTTCTTT.

The V gene is TRBV6-4, the J gene TRBJ1-2, with 8 bases that match TRBD1. Germline V gene data show CDR1 as MRHNA and CDR2 as SNTAGT. V was pared by 6 bases and J by 6 bases, with 9 bases of the junction left unmatched. The CDR3 is 14 residues long. The CDR3 here is CASSESQGANGYTF. The CDR3 bases are TGTGCCAGCAGCGAATCCCAGGGGGCGAATGGCTACACCTTC.

The table lists this clone with a count of one. This chain joins TRBV12-5 and TRBJ1-3, with D possibly being TRBD1 (5 bases). With 9 bases removed from V and 2 bases from J, the gap between germline ends came to 8 bases. Germline V gene lookup returns CDR1 LGHNT and CDR2 FRNRAP. The CDR3 is made up of 12 amino acids. In DNA, the CDR3 is TGTGCTAGCGGGACGGCTGGAAACACCATATATTTT. Translating gives CASGTAGNTIYF.

The chain employs TRBV9 and TRBJ2-3, with D hard to call. The CDR3 loop spans 14 amino acids. V was pared by 5 bases and J by 5 bases, with 15 bases between. Germline CDR1 is SGDLS and CDR2 is YYNGEE. CDR3 nucleotide sequence: TGTGCCAGCAGGTCCACTGGAGCCGGAGATACGCAGTATTTT. Translation: CASRSTGAGDTQYF.

This chain connects TRBV19 to TRBJ2-7; 9 bases match TRBD1. Germline CDR1 reads LNHDA; CDR2 reads SQIVND (reference sequence). Germline trimming cut 9 bases from V and 0 bases from J; bases unmatched to any gene: 12. This CDR3 spans 16 amino acids. CDR3 sequence: CASRDRASGRSYEQYF. The CDR3 bases are TGTGCCAGCCGGGACAGGGCTAGCGGACGCTCCTACGAGCAGTACTTC.

In DNA form, the CDR3 reads TGTGCCAGCAGCGTAGGGGACACCTCCCGGGAGCTGTTTTTT. Its translation: CASSVGDTSRELFF. The chain joins TRBV9 to TRBJ2-2; D may be TRBD1 (6 bases). This CDR3 spans 14 amino acids. Germline V CDR1 and CDR2: SGDLS, YYNGEE. V dropped 0 bases and J dropped 9 bases, with 12 bases sitting between them.

The table lists this clone with a few counts. The J gene is TRBJ2-5, the V gene TRBV28; D gene unclear. Trimming pared 3 bases from V and 5 bases from J, leaving 13 bases between. Germline loops: CDR1 MDHEN, CDR2 SYDVKM. The CDR3 sequence is 14 residues long. The CDR3 DNA sequence: TGTGCCAGCAGTTTCGGCCGATTGTGGGAGACCCAGTACTTC. Its protein product is CASSFGRLWETQYF.